These 17 T cell receptor beta chains came from one sample sequenced in a study of cytomegalovirus exposure and HLA in healthy donors. PCR employed 60 Vbeta and 13 Jbeta primers. Sequenced by immunoSEQ multiplex PCR; TCRdb stores in-frame clones only, minus some. Seen here are some 130,000 clones, approximately 75% observed once, and the top ten hold 1.1%. The sample taken for sequencing was PBMCs. The receptors derive from a male donor in good health and CMV-seronegative.

V and J are TRBV21-1 and TRBJ1-3; TRBD1 is the table's D call and was not checked against the DNA. TRBV21-1 is a pseudogene segment. This CDR3 comprises 15 residues. The CDR3 sequence: CASREGQGFGNTIYF. The CDR3 DNA sequence: TGTGCCAGCCGGGAAGGACAGGGGTTTGGAAACACCATATATTTT.

The genes are TRBV7-2 and TRBJ1-1, with 7 bases identical to TRBD1. V shed 3 bases and J 6 bases; nucleotides not matched to a gene: 4. The CDR3 spans 13 residues. Germline V CDR1 and CDR2: SGHTA, FQGNSA. The CDR3 coding sequence is TGTGCCAGCAGCTTCGACAGGGAGGCTGAAGCTTTCTTT. It specifies CASSFDREAEAFF.

The genes are TRBV18 and TRBJ2-2, with a tentative D call TRBD1 (5 bases). This CDR3 region has 14 residues. CDR1 KGHSH and CDR2 LQKENI come from the germline V gene. V was clipped by 2 bases and J by 1 base, with 5 bases between them. CDR3 in DNA: TGTGCCAGCTCACCAGGACAGAACACCGGGGAGCTGTTTTTT. Translating it yields CASSPGQNTGELFF.

The genes are TRBV5-8 and TRBJ2-1; 8 positions match TRBD1. With V trimmed by 0 bases and J by 5 bases, 4 bases remained unmatched. The CDR3 contains 15 residues. The germline V gene encodes CDR1 SGHTS and CDR2 YDEGEE. The CDR3 loop reads CASSLAGQVHNEQFF. CDR3 DNA: TGTGCCAGCAGCTTGGCGGGACAGGTTCACAATGAGCAGTTCTTC. Supplemented by reference TRBV5-8 and TRBJ2-1, the full variable domain reads EAGVTQSPTHLIKTRGQQATLRCSPISGHTSVYWYQQALGLGLQFLLWYDEGEERNRGNFPPRFSGRQFPNYSSELNVNALELEDSALYLCASSLAGQVHNEQFFGPGTRLTVL.

This chain joins TRBV7-2 and TRBJ1-1, with 7 bases identical to TRBD1. The germline CDR1 and CDR2 sequences are SGHTA and FQGNSA. This CDR3 region has 13 residues. V lost 4 bases and J lost 7; bases outside the gene matches: 6. The CDR3 DNA follows: TGTGCCAGCAGCTGGATCAGGGACAGTGAAGCTTTCTTT. Residues: CASSWIRDSEAFF. Using reference TRBV7-2 and TRBJ1-1 for the parts outside the CDR3, the full variable domain is GAGVSQSPSNKVTEKGKDVELRCDPISGHTALYWYRQSLGQGLEFLIYFQGNSAPDKSGLPSDRFSAERTGGSVSTLTIQRTQQEDSAVYLCASSWIRDSEAFFGQGTRLTVV.

The chain is built from TRBV29-1 and TRBJ2-3; TRBD2 agrees at 8 bases. V lost 7 bases and J lost 0; bases outside the gene matches: 3. Germline V gives CDR1 SQVTM, CDR2 ANQGSEA. The CDR3 length is 13 residues. The CDR3 loop is CSASGGSTDTQYF. The CDR3 DNA reads as TGCAGCGCGAGCGGGGGAAGCACAGATACGCAGTATTTT.

This clone was seen more than once but under ten times. The gene calls are TRBV10-2 and TRBJ2-7; 8 bases line up with TRBD1. Unmatched junction bases numbered 4, after V lost 7 bases and J lost 2 bases. Germline V gene sequence: CDR1 WSHSY, CDR2 SAAADI. This CDR3 has 13 residues. CDR3 DNA sequence: TGCGCCAGCATGGGACAGGCTGCCTACGAGCAGTACTTC. This gives the protein CASMGQAAYEQYF.

This sequence joins TRBV5-1 and TRBJ2-6; 7 bases align to TRBD1. The germline CDR1 and CDR2 sequences are SGHRS and YFSETQ. This CDR3 comprises 17 residues. The ends lost 2 bases at V and 0 bases at J; junction bases unmatched: 5. The CDR3 DNA is TGCGCCAGCAGCTTACAGGGGATAAACTCTGGGGCCAACGTCCTGACTTTC. Its protein product is CASSLQGINSGANVLTF.

This clone appeared once. The rearrangement links TRBV7-2 to TRBJ1-3; 9 positions agree with TRBD1. This CDR3 region has 14 residues. The germline gives CDR1 SGHTA, CDR2 FQGNSA. With V trimmed by 5 bases and J by 2 bases, 1 base remained unmatched. CDR3 DNA: TGTGCCAGCAGCAGACAGGGGGCTGGAAACACCATATATTTT. This gives the protein CASSRQGAGNTIYF.

The chain has TRBV4-2 and TRBJ2-5; weak D call: TRBD2 (6 bases). Germline V lookup: CDR1 LGHNA, CDR2 YNFKEQ. V was pared by 3 bases and J by 3 bases, with 14 bases between. This CDR3 contains 15 residues. The CDR3 here is CASSQELAKEETQYF. DNA of the CDR3: TGTGCCAGCAGCCAGGAGCTAGCGAAGGAAGAGACCCAGTACTTC.

The genes are TRBV6-6 and TRBJ1-6; 8 bases align to TRBD1. The CDR3 has 13 residues. Germline-derived CDR1 and CDR2 are MNHNY and SVGAGI (reference sequence). V dropped 5 bases and J dropped 9; count of bases not matched to a gene: 3. CDR3 in amino acids: CASSDRGSSPLHF. The CDR3 DNA is TGTGCCAGCAGTGACAGGGGTAGTTCACCCCTCCACTTT.

This chain links TRBV10-3 with TRBJ2-3; TRBD2 matches at 9 bases. Losses at the gene ends were 6 bases for V and 1 base for J; bases not matched to a gene: 8. Germline CDR1 reads ENHRY; CDR2 reads SYGVKD. The CDR3 contains 16 residues. The CDR3 bases are TGTGCCATCAGAGGGCTAGCGGGGAAGGGCACAGATACGCAGTATTTT. Translating it yields CAIRGLAGKGTDTQYF.

This clone was detected only once. The chain joins TRBV5-4 to TRBJ2-2; D remains ambiguous. There are 12 residues in the CDR3. Deletions cut 2 bases from V and 10 bases from J, with 9 bases between. Germline values: CDR1 SGHNT, CDR2 YYREEE (reference sequence). CDR3 nucleotides: TGTGCCAGCAGCTTACTTGACTCGGAGCTGTTTTTT. Its translation: CASSLLDSELFF.

This clone was seen a handful of times. The chain joins TRBV6-5 to TRBJ1-3; 9 nucleotides agree with TRBD1. CDR3 size: 14 residues. The junction had 8 bases not matched to a gene; V was cut back by 6 bases and J by 8 bases. CDR1 MNHEY and CDR2 SVGAGI come from the germline V gene. The CDR3 region is CASRTPGQGHTIYF. The CDR3, as DNA: TGTGCCAGCAGGACCCCGGGACAGGGTCACACCATATATTTT.

The V and J genes are TRBV2 and TRBJ2-7; TRBD2 agrees at 8 bases. The V and J ends lost 6 bases and 9 bases, in that order; junction bases with no gene match: 13. The germline CDR1 and CDR2 sequences are SNHLY and FYNNEI. This CDR3 has 14 amino acids. The CDR3 DNA reads as TGTGCCAGCAGGTCCTGGGGCGGGGGGACATCGCAGTACTTC. This encodes CASRSWGGGTSQYF. Combining the CDR3 with reference TRBV2 and TRBJ2-7 gives the whole variable domain EPEVTQTPSHQVTQMGQEVILRCVPISNHLYFYWYRQILGQKVEFLVSFYNNEISEKSEIFDDQFSVERPDGSNFTLKIRSTKLEDSAMYFCASRSWGGGTSQYFGPGTRLTVT.

The chain carries TRBV5-8 and TRBJ1-1; TRBD1 matches at 7 bases. The CDR3 runs to 19 residues. The trim removed 2 bases at V and 5 bases at J, leaving 21 bases unmatched. Germline CDR1 reads SGHTS; CDR2 reads YDEGEE. CDR3 protein: CASSFNPRQGIITSTEAFF. DNA for the CDR3: TGTGCCAGCAGCTTCAACCCGAGACAGGGCATTATCACGAGTACTGAAGCTTTCTTT.

This clone showed up just a few times. This rearrangement joins TRBV6-1 to TRBJ1-4; TRBD1 might be the D (5 bases). Between the trimmed V and J ends, which lost 7 bases and 8 bases, there was a span of 14 bases. Germline lookup yields CDR1 MNHNS and CDR2 SASEGT. CDR3 length: 13 residues. The CDR3 sequence is CASIRQRNEKLFF. CDR3 in DNA: TGTGCCAGCATAAGACAGAGAAACGAAAAACTGTTTTTT.